These T cell receptor beta chains were read from a single sample in a study of cytomegalovirus exposure and HLA in healthy donors. Repertoires were generated with immunoSEQ multiplex PCR, while TCRdb's copy carries only in-frame clones and drops some. Here the sample spans 150,000 to 200,000 clones, 85% being singletons. Sequences were obtained from PBMCs. These receptors originate from a young man in good health and CMV-seropositive. Both conserved end residues are part of each CDR3. Expanded clones are given a class, and other clones once, few, many or no size at all.

clone_size,v_call,cdr3_aa
.,TRBV5-6,CASSGLKARISYEQYF
few,TRBV9,CASSPDTDTQYF
few,TRBV28,CASRTGAWEQYF
.,TRBV6-1,CASTGLAGGGETQYF
.,TRBV28,CASSYFRGSENTEAFF
.,TRBV6-5,CASGSGEEYGYTF
.,TRBV5-1,CASSFGDRGNEQFF
.,TRBV7-2,CASSLSRGRTEAFF
.,TRBV4-1,CASSQELRTGKNEQYF
.,TRBV5-1,CASSHQGNTEAFF
.,TRBV2,CASVQGTDEQYF
once,TRBV5-8,CASSLALWGDGYTF
.,TRBV5-3,CARSLAPTEAFF
.,TRBV5-1,CASRLGTGAGNEQYF
.,TRBV19,CASKGFQETQYF
.,TRBV4-1,CASRDMEQGATNEKLFF
.,TRBV28,CASSYTAGRTEAFF
.,TRBV7-9,CASSLSGNQPQHF
.,TRBV5-4,CASTGTNYGYTF
.,TRBV28,CASSYTGRQRKLFF
.,TRBV5-4,CASSPRASGEETQYF
.,TRBV5-4,CASSSEPLDYGYTF
.,TRBV11-2,CASSPEGEQYF
once,TRBV28,CASRPHTGGSYNEQFF
once,TRBV5-6,CASSFLGPGGQETQYF
few,TRBV6-9,CASSYFTGGGIETQYF
.,TRBV15,CATSRDQGEETQYF
.,TRBV27,CASSSGDSYEQYF
.,TRBV9,CASSVDSGTGGWSPLHF
.,TRBV4-1,CASSQTGGAYGYTF
.,TRBV11-2,CASSLTGDWAANEKLFF
few,TRBV2,CASSRGGAEAFF
.,TRBV18,CASSPGSPGYTF
.,TRBV21-1,CASSKEAREGYEQYF
.,TRBV2,CASSVTDRVGDTIYF
few,TRBV5-1,CASSPDRDEQYF
.,TRBV6-1,CASSDLTGGSYEQYF
once,TRBV4-1,CASSQGRGRSNQPQHF
.,TRBV28,CASSFRGAWFF
.,TRBV19,CASSTNRDKETQYF
.,TRBV12-2,CASRLAAGGEETQYF
.,TRBV30,CAWSLAGNTEAFF
once,TRBV7-3,CASSLGGGKNEQFF
.,TRBV19,CASSVWGGNTEAFF
.,TRBV10-1,CASRKGQLKSSYNSPLHF
.,TRBV7-9,CASGTGSGDIQYF
.,TRBV27,CASGAGFGSPLHF
.,TRBV19,CASNTGTLYSGANVLTF
.,TRBV5-1,CASSLGGGEEQYF
once,TRBV2,CASTLQGAGGYTF
.,TRBV27,CASTSGVNEKLFF
.,TRBV5-1,CASRWDRSYEQYF
.,TRBV5-4,CASSPGTSGDYEQYF